The 8 T cell receptor beta chains listed next were all sequenced from one sample in a study of T cells after yellow fever vaccination. TCRdb itself ran the 5' RACE reads through MiXCR, one entry per CDR3 protein. The sample has some 500,000 distinct CDR3 sequences, 13% seen once. The sequences come from PBMCs, collected on the day of the yellow fever booster vaccination. The receptors come from a man between 25 and 39 years old who received the YFV17D yellow fever vaccine.

The CDR3, as DNA: TGCGCCAGTTTCTTAGGGGACAGGGACTACAATGAGCAGTTCTTC. Its translation: CASFLGDRDYNEQFF. The chain employs TRBV5-1 and TRBJ2-1; 9 nucleotides align to TRBD1. The CDR3 extends over 15 amino acids. V gave up 8 bases and J gave up 3 bases; unmatched junction bases: 9. The germline V gene has CDR1 SGHRS and CDR2 YFSETQ. Combining the CDR3 with reference TRBV5-1 and TRBJ2-1 gives the whole variable domain KAGVTQTPRYLIKTRGQQVTLSCSPISGHRSVSWYQQTPGQGLQFLFEYFSETQRNKGNFPGRFSGRQFSNSRSEMNVSTLELGDSALYLCASFLGDRDYNEQFFGPGTRLTVL.

This chain links TRBV5-1 with TRBJ1-1; D unclear. The V gene's germline CDR1 is SGHRS and CDR2 YFSETQ. V was pared by 0 bases and J by 1 base, with 7 bases between. The CDR3 totals 14 residues. The CDR3 spells CASSLALANTEAFF. The CDR3 bases are TGCGCCAGCAGCTTGGCTCTAGCGAACACTGAAGCTTTCTTT.

The chain employs TRBV16 and TRBJ2-1; D gene unclear. The CDR3 runs 14 residues. V shed 1 base and J shed 5 bases, with 9 bases lying between them. Germline CDR1 reads KGHSY; CDR2 reads FQNENV. The CDR3 is CASSQYGSNNEQFF. DNA of the CDR3: TGTGCCAGCAGCCAATATGGGTCTAACAATGAGCAGTTCTTC.

J is TRBJ1-1 and V is TRBV6-2 or TRBV6-3; D is unclear. This CDR3 spans 12 amino acids. Trimming stripped 2 bases from V and 7 bases from J, with 8 bases between. Germline assignment: CDR1 MNHEY and CDR2 SVGEGT. DNA of the CDR3: TGTGCCAGCAGTTACGAGACAAGTGAAGCTTTCTTT. It yields the protein CASSYETSEAFF.

V and J are TRBV11-2 and TRBJ2-1; no definite D call. The V gene lost 1 base and the J gene lost 10 bases, with 14 bases spanning the gap. This CDR3 spans 14 amino acids. Germline V gene lookup returns CDR1 SGHAT and CDR2 FQNNGV. The CDR3 DNA follows: TGTGCCAGCAGCTTAGCCCAGGCCTCGCGGGAGCAGTTCTTC. Translating it yields CASSLAQASREQFF.

This CDR3 is CASSASDYNEQFF. CDR3 in DNA: TGTGCCAGCAGCGCATCAGACTACAATGAGCAGTTCTTC. The rearrangement uses TRBV9 and TRBJ2-1; D remains ambiguous. The germline V gene has CDR1 SGDLS and CDR2 YYNGEE. V lost 3 bases and J 3 bases, leaving 7 bases between the germline ends. This CDR3 contains 13 residues.

Only a few counts were recorded for this clonotype. J is TRBJ2-7 and V is TRBV5-6; TRBD1 might be the D (6 bases). The CDR3 spans 13 residues. Germline V gene sequence: CDR1 SGHDT, CDR2 YYEEEE. Trimming took off 4 bases at V and 3 bases at J, with 11 bases between the two ends. In nucleotides, the CDR3 is TGTGCCAGCAGCCCGGGACACCTCTACGAGCAGTACTTC. It yields the protein CASSPGHLYEQYF.

This rearrangement joins TRBV18 to TRBJ1-1; perhaps TRBD1 as D (6 bases). The CDR3 is 15 amino acids. Germline CDR1 is KGHSH and CDR2 is LQKENI. The V end was cut by 3 bases, the J end by 2 bases, with 13 bases between. CDR3: CASSPGMTGNTEAFF. CDR3 in DNA: TGTGCCAGCTCACCCGGAATGACAGGAAACACTGAAGCTTTCTTT.